The sequence of this T cell receptor beta chain was determined in a study of blood T cell repertoires in COVID-19. Study at large: The United States, Italy and Spain supplied acute and convalescent COVID-19 samples.

This clone was observed a single time. Under the authors' procedure: Reference gene primers were amplified, and this amplification served to estimate nucleated cell counts. Measured with immunoSEQ multiplex PCR; TCRdb has only the in-frame clones, and not every one. From that table come the V and J calls and clone size; the DNA was used to work out D and trimming. The sample carries some 280,000 clones, 70% to 90% recorded once. The CDR3 length is 19 residues. This clonotype was sampled from a woman in her 50s with active or convalescent COVID-19. What was sequenced was peripheral blood. This chain joins TRBV21-1 and TRBJ2-1; no DNA check was done on the table's D call, TRBD2. TRBV21-1 is listed as a pseudogene. The chain's CDR3 is CASSKSSSGRAGPYNEQFF. The CDR3 DNA is TGTGCCAGCAGCAAATCCAGTAGCGGGAGGGCTGGTCCCTACAATGAGCAGTTCTTC.